Sequencing of this TCR beta chain was carried out in a study of OX40 agonist ivuxolimab in advanced cancers. V lost 6 bases, J lost 4 bases, and 16 bases lay in between. CDR1 and CDR2 (germline): LGHNT, FRNRAP. The CDR3 totals 15 residues. Method: immunoSEQ multiplex PCR; TCRdb's copy keeps in-frame clones and lacks some. The table includes approximately 84,000 clones, approximately 84% detected once. The chain joins TRBV12-5 to TRBJ2-1; maybe TRBD2 (6 bases). This sequence was found in an adult with an advanced solid tumor such as melanoma, head and neck, liver or kidney cancer. Source: CD4+ or CD8+ T cells sorted from blood, taken in a trial of the OX40 agonist ivuxolimab. CDR3 DNA sequence: TGTGCTAGTGGGTGGGGCGGGGCCAAGTACAATGAGCAGTTCTTC. It encodes CASGWGGAKYNEQFF.